What follows are 31 T cell receptor beta chains derived from one specimen sequenced in a study of T cells after yellow fever vaccination. MiXCR, applied by TCRdb to the 5' RACE reads, yields one record per CDR3 protein. The top ten hold roughly a sixth of the sample, which has 450,000 to 600,000 distinct CDR3 sequences, 17% seen once. The sample consisted of PBMCs, taken 5 days after the first yellow fever vaccination. The receptors were gathered from a man between 18 and 35 years old who received the YFV17D yellow fever vaccine.

V and J are TRBV12-3 or TRBV12-4 and TRBJ2-3; TRBD2 aligns across 8 bases. The CDR3 runs to 16 residues. After removal of 11 bases from V and 6 bases from J, the junction contained 19 bases not matched to a gene. The CDR3 bases are TGTGCCTGTTTGAAAAACGCGGGGGGTCTCCTTGATACGCAGTATTTT. This codes for CACLKNAGGLLDTQYF.

This rearrangement joins TRBV12-3 or TRBV12-4 to TRBJ1-2, with 7 bases matching TRBD1. This CDR3 region has 16 residues. The V and J ends lost 4 bases and 3 bases, in that order; junction bases with no gene match: 11. CDR3 region: CASSSSYRGGDYGYTF. Written as DNA, the CDR3 is TGTGCCAGCAGTTCATCTTACAGGGGTGGCGACTATGGCTACACCTTC.

Turning to this clonotype: This may be a read error, as it is one base from a much larger clone. The rearrangement uses TRBV29-1 and TRBJ2-3; TRBD1 matches at 7 bases. The CDR3 is 13 residues long. CDR1 and CDR2 (germline): SQVTM, ANQGSEA. The CDR3: CRVAQGVTDTQYF. In DNA, the CDR3 is TGCAGAGTTGCCCAGGGGGTCACAGATACGCAGTATTTT.

The chain links TRBV6-2 or TRBV6-3 to TRBJ1-5, with a weak D call TRBD1 (6 bases). Germline loops: CDR1 MNHEY, CDR2 SVGEGT. The CDR3 has 15 amino acids. Trimming cost V 6 bases and J 3 bases, with 15 bases left between them. The CDR3 sequence: CASRDPDRYNQPQHF. DNA of the CDR3: TGTGCCAGCAGGGACCCGGACAGATACAATCAGCCCCAGCATTTT.

This clonotype was seen only a few times. This chain joins TRBV6-5 and TRBJ1-2; D may be TRBD1 (5 bases). CDR1 and CDR2 (germline): MNHEY, SVGAGI. The CDR3 covers 15 residues. V dropped 2 bases and J dropped 3 bases, with 13 bases sitting between them. The CDR3, as DNA: TGTGCCAGCAGTTACGAGGGGACTCACTACTATGGCTACACCTTC. This gives the protein CASSYEGTHYYGYTF.

In its sample, this clonotype was seen a few times. This rearrangement joins TRBV18 to TRBJ2-3; perhaps D is TRBD1 or TRBD2 (5 bases each). Trimming took off 1 base at V and 2 bases at J, with 19 bases between the two ends. In germline, CDR1 is KGHSH, CDR2 LQKENI. This CDR3 spans 18 amino acids. The DNA of the CDR3 is TGTGCCAGCTCACCACTAATGGCGGGCAGGGTAGACACAGATACGCAGTATTTT. Translated, it gives CASSPLMAGRVDTDTQYF.

The chain carries TRBV6-5 and TRBJ2-2, with D unclear. CDR1 MNHEY and CDR2 SVGAGI come from the germline V gene. V dropped 2 bases and J dropped 6 bases, with 13 bases sitting between them. The CDR3 totals 15 residues. CDR3 nucleotides: TGTGCCAGCAGTTACCTCCAGAGTAAGGCCGGGGAGCTGTTTTTT. Encoded protein: CASSYLQSKAGELFF.

This clonotype was recorded a few times. V usage is TRBV11-3 and J usage is TRBJ2-3, with D perhaps given as TRBD1 or TRBD2 (5 bases each). The CDR3 totals 16 residues. Germline lookup yields CDR1 SGHNT and CDR2 YENEEA. Trimming shortened V by 1 base and J by 0 bases, and 11 bases separated the two germline ends. The CDR3 DNA reads as TGTGCCAGCAGCTTAGGGCCGGGACCCAGCACAGATACGCAGTATTTT. Amino acids: CASSLGPGPSTDTQYF.

The V and J genes are TRBV10-3 and TRBJ1-2; 8 nucleotides agree with TRBD1. Germline CDR1 is ENHRY and CDR2 is SYGVKD. The CDR3 spans 13 residues. V shed 6 bases and J 5 bases; nucleotides not matched to a gene: 5. As DNA, the CDR3 is TGTGCCATCAGGGACAGGGACAAGTATGGCTACACCTTC. The encoded protein is CAIRDRDKYGYTF.

In its sample, this clonotype was seen a few times. This chain joins TRBV9 and TRBJ1-2; D gene ambiguous. Germline CDR1 SGDLS, CDR2 YYNGEE. V gave up 0 bases and J gave up 14 bases, with 14 bases separating them. The CDR3 has 12 residues. The DNA of the CDR3 is TGTGCCAGCAGCGTAGTGTCTGGCAGAGAGACCTTC. This encodes CASSVVSGRETF.

V usage is TRBV23-1 and J usage is TRBJ2-3; 11 nucleotides align to TRBD1. TRBV23-1 is an ORF, with its function uncertain. The V and J ends lost 3 bases and 1 base, in that order; junction bases with no gene match: 9. The CDR3 runs to 18 residues. The CDR3 DNA is TGCGCCAGCAGTCATTTCACCCGGGACAGGGGGGGCACAGATACGCAGTATTTT. It codes for CASSHFTRDRGGTDTQYF.

The rearrangement joins TRBV6-5 to TRBJ1-1; D not certain. The germline V gene has CDR1 MNHEY and CDR2 SVGAGI. Trimming cost V 0 bases and J 2 bases, with 7 bases left between them. This CDR3 is 14 amino acids long. CDR3 sequence reads: CASSYSTINTEAFF. The CDR3 region has the DNA TGTGCCAGCAGTTACTCGACCATTAACACTGAAGCTTTCTTT.

This clonotype was seen ten or more times. CDR3 bases: TGTGCCAGCAGTTACTCTGGAAGCGGGGGGGCGGATACGCAGTATTTT. It translates to CASSYSGSGGADTQYF. The chain carries TRBV6-5 and TRBJ2-3, with TRBD2 matching over 10 bases. Germline values: CDR1 MNHEY, CDR2 SVGAGI. Trimming took 0 bases from V and 6 from J; bases not matched to a gene: 6. The CDR3 spans 16 residues.

The rearrangement links TRBV25-1 to TRBJ2-5; no clear D gene. The CDR3 consists of 11 residues. Germline V gene lookup returns CDR1 MGHDK and CDR2 SYGVNS. Trimming stripped 8 bases from V and 2 bases from J, with 6 bases between. CDR3 residues: CASQTQETQYF. The CDR3 DNA reads TGTGCCAGCCAAACGCAAGAGACCCAGTACTTC.

V is TRBV7-9 and J is TRBJ1-5; D uncertain. The CDR3 consists of 14 residues. V lost 2 bases to trimming and J lost 7 bases, with 12 bases between them. From germline, CDR1 is SEHNR and CDR2 FQNEAQ (reference sequence). The CDR3 sequence: CASSLQHSEQPQHF. The DNA of the CDR3 is TGTGCCAGCAGCTTACAGCATAGTGAACAGCCCCAGCATTTT.

This clonotype was seen a handful of times. The rearrangement uses TRBV9 and TRBJ2-1; D is undetermined. Germline values: CDR1 SGDLS, CDR2 YYNGEE. V was cut by 0 bases and J by 3 bases, with 10 bases left in between. There are 15 residues in the CDR3. The CDR3 is CASSVDQVSYNEQFF. DNA of the CDR3: TGTGCCAGCAGCGTAGATCAGGTGAGCTACAATGAGCAGTTCTTC.

This clonotype has only a few counts. The gene calls are TRBV7-9 and TRBJ2-1; 9 bases map to TRBD2. Trimming at V came to 3 bases and at J to 5 bases, leaving 8 bases not matched to a gene. The germline V gene encodes CDR1 SEHNR and CDR2 FQNEAQ (reference sequence). The CDR3 covers 16 residues. CDR3 loop: CASSLSERGADNEQFF. CDR3 DNA: TGTGCCAGCAGCTTGAGCGAGCGGGGGGCCGACAATGAGCAGTTCTTC.

The rearrangement uses TRBV18 and TRBJ2-1, with 11 bases matching TRBD2. The CDR3 contains 18 residues. Germline V gives CDR1 KGHSH, CDR2 LQKENI. With 2 bases clipped from V and 0 bases from J, the junction kept 6 bases outside the gene matches. The CDR3 DNA sequence: TGTGCCAGCTCACCATATAGCGGGGGGGCTGGCTCCTACAATGAGCAGTTCTTC. Translated, it gives CASSPYSGGAGSYNEQFF. Combining the CDR3 with reference TRBV18 and TRBJ2-1 gives the whole variable domain NAGVMQNPRHLVRRRGQEARLRCSPMKGHSHVYWYRQLPEEGLKFMVYLQKENIIDESGMPKERFSAEFPKEGPSILRIQQVVRGDSAAYFCASSPYSGGAGSYNEQFFGPGTRLTVL.

V is TRBV5-4 and J is TRBJ2-2, with D possibly matching TRBD1 (5 bases). CDR1 SGHNT and CDR2 YYREEE come from the germline V gene (reference sequence). Trimming took 0 bases from V and 2 from J, leaving 14 bases between them. The CDR3 extends over 17 amino acids. DNA for the CDR3: TGTGCCAGCAGCTTGGAATGGGGCGCCGGTAACACCGGGGAGCTGTTTTTT. This encodes CASSLEWGAGNTGELFF.

The chain has TRBV7-2 and TRBJ2-4, with 7 bases identical to TRBD1. The CDR3 extends over 14 amino acids. Germline trimming cut 3 bases from V and 8 bases from J; bases unmatched to any gene: 7. From germline, CDR1 is SGHTA and CDR2 FQGNSA. In DNA, the CDR3 is TGTGCCAGCAGCTTCAAGGGGGCGCCTGACATTCAGTACTTC. Translating gives CASSFKGAPDIQYF.

This clonotype came up a few times. The V gene is TRBV7-3, the J gene TRBJ2-2, with D hard to call. In germline, CDR1 is SGHTA, CDR2 FQGTGA. Between the trimmed V and J ends, which lost 7 bases and 4 bases, there was a span of 13 bases. This CDR3 contains 14 residues. The CDR3 DNA follows: TGTGCCAGCACCTTGACTCCGGCCACCGGGGAGCTGTTTTTT. Its protein is CASTLTPATGELFF.

The chain links TRBV24-1 to TRBJ2-5; perhaps TRBD1 as D (5 bases). Germline V CDR1 and CDR2: KGHDR, SFDVKD. The CDR3 is 11 amino acids. V was shortened by 6 bases and J by 4 bases, with 5 bases between the two germline ends. The CDR3 sequence is CATSTGETQYF. The CDR3 DNA reads TGTGCCACCAGTACAGGAGAGACCCAGTACTTC.

About this clonotype: Likely a read error: the CDR3 ends without its conserved phenylalanine or tryptophan. The chain combines TRBV9 with TRBJ1-1; D remains unclear. Trimming took 0 bases from V and 1 from J, leaving 13 bases between them. The CDR3 runs 16 residues. Germline lookup yields CDR1 SGDLS and CDR2 YYNGEE. The CDR3 region is CASSVGVNLPNTEAFS. The CDR3 bases are TGTGCCAGCAGCGTAGGTGTCAACTTACCGAACACTGAAGCTTTCTCT.

The chain links TRBV18 to TRBJ2-7; a weak D match, TRBD1 (6 bases). CDR3 length: 13 amino acids. V shed 2 bases and J shed 2 bases, with 7 bases lying between them. Germline V gene sequence: CDR1 KGHSH, CDR2 LQKENI. For the CDR3, the DNA is TGTGCCAGCTCACCAGGACAGACCTACGAGCAGTACGTC. Its translation is CASSPGQTYEQYV.

This chain uses TRBV20-1 with TRBJ1-3, with TRBD1 matching 7 bases. The CDR3 contains 16 residues. The V gene's germline CDR1 is DFQATT and CDR2 SNEGSKA (reference sequence). The V gene end was trimmed by 2 bases and the J gene end by 0 bases; junction bases not matched to a gene: 7. CDR3 nucleotides: TGCAGTGCTAGAATACAGGGGTTGAGCTCTGGAAACACCATATATTTT. It yields the protein CSARIQGLSSGNTIYF.

This clonotype appeared a few times. The CDR3 reads CASSDRGDPYNEQFF. CDR3 nucleotides: TGTGCCAGCAGCGATCGGGGGGACCCCTACAATGAGCAGTTCTTC. This chain connects TRBV7-2 to TRBJ2-1; TRBD2 aligns across 7 bases. The CDR3 sequence is 15 residues long. The ends lost 5 bases at V and 2 bases at J; junction bases unmatched: 6. Germline assignment: CDR1 SGHTA and CDR2 FQGNSA. Variable domain in full (rest from reference TRBV7-2 and TRBJ2-1): GAGVSQSPSNKVTEKGKDVELRCDPISGHTALYWYRQSLGQGLEFLIYFQGNSAPDKSGLPSDRFSAERTGGSVSTLTIQRTQQEDSAVYLCASSDRGDPYNEQFFGPGTRLTVL.

This clonotype was seen only a few times. This sequence joins TRBV28 and TRBJ1-1, with 10 nucleotides matching TRBD1. CDR1 is MDHEN and CDR2 is SYDVKM in the germline V gene. The CDR3 covers 15 residues. V gave up 7 bases and J gave up 1 base; unmatched junction bases: 6. The CDR3 reads CASKTGGEGNTEAFF. CDR3 sequence (DNA): TGTGCCAGCAAGACAGGGGGCGAGGGGAACACTGAAGCTTTCTTT.

In its sample, this clonotype was seen a few times. The chain combines TRBV4-3 with TRBJ1-4, with unresolved D. Germline V CDR1 and CDR2: LGHNA, YSLEER. This CDR3 is built from 15 residues. With 0 bases removed from V and 8 bases from J, the gap between germline ends came to 13 bases. The DNA of the CDR3 is TGCGCCAGCAGCCAAGATCGTGGGTATGGAGAAAAACTGTTTTTT. Translated, it gives CASSQDRGYGEKLFF.

The chain recombines TRBV5-5 with TRBJ2-7; D unresolved. Germline V CDR1 and CDR2: SGHKS, YYEKEE (reference sequence). Trimming took off 0 bases at V and 2 bases at J, with 12 bases between the two ends. The CDR3 sequence is 15 residues long. CDR3 sequence reads: CASSLAVTQAYEQYF. CDR3 coding DNA: TGTGCCAGCAGCTTGGCCGTGACCCAAGCCTACGAGCAGTACTTC. Combining the CDR3 with reference TRBV5-5 and TRBJ2-7 gives the whole variable domain DAGVTQSPTHLIKTRGQQVTLRCSPISGHKSVSWYQQVLGQGPQFIFQYYEKEERGRGNFPDRFSARQFPNYSSELNVNALLLGDSALYLCASSLAVTQAYEQYFGPGTRLTVT.

This clonotype was counted only a few times. J is TRBJ2-7 and V is TRBV20-1; TRBD1 agrees at 11 bases. V lost 1 base to trimming and J lost 6 bases; unmatched junction nucleotides: 2. The CDR3 covers 13 residues. CDR1 DFQATT and CDR2 SNEGSKA come from the germline V gene (reference sequence). CDR3 sequence (DNA): TGCAGTGCTAGAGCCGGGACAGGGGGCGAGCAGTACTTC. The encoded protein is CSARAGTGGEQYF.

This clonotype showed up just a few times. The chain has TRBV27 and TRBJ1-1; TRBD1 might be the D (6 bases). V lost 10 bases and J 0 bases, leaving 21 bases between the germline ends. The CDR3 has 16 residues. Per the germline V gene, CDR1 is MNHEY and CDR2 is SMNVEV (reference sequence). The CDR3, as DNA: TGTGCCACCCCAGGGACACCACAAGGGATGAACACTGAAGCTTTCTTT. Amino acids: CATPGTPQGMNTEAFF.